The rows below give T cell receptor beta chains drawn from one sample of a study of cytomegalovirus exposure and HLA in healthy donors. The data were produced by immunoSEQ multiplex PCR, yet TCRdb's version contains in-frame clones alone and is incomplete. The sample contains approximately 120,000 clones, roughly 80% of which appear only once. Sequencing used PBMCs. These receptor sequences come from a man between 45 and 60 years old in good health and CMV-seronegative. Each CDR3 is given with its conserved first and last residue. A D gene is named only where the DNA matches it firmly. Only part of the rows carry a size: once, few, many, or a class if the clone is expanded.

v_gene	d_gene	j_gene	abundance	CDR3aa	CDR3nt
TRBV5-1	TRBD1	TRBJ1-1	.	CASSLTQGAGKAFF	TGCGCCAGCAGCTTAACACAGGGGGCTGGGAAAGCTTTCTTT
TRBV2	TRBD2	TRBJ2-7	once	CASSESSGIGEQYF	TGTGCCAGCAGTGAGTCTAGCGGGATTGGAGAGCAGTACTTC
TRBV29-1	TRBD1	TRBJ2-7	.	CSVSGTAYEQYF	TGCAGCGTGTCCGGGACAGCTTACGAGCAGTACTTC
TRBV15	.	TRBJ1-1	.	CATSTRQSTEAFF	TGTGCCACCAGCACAAGACAGTCCACTGAAGCTTTCTTT
TRBV9	TRBD2	TRBJ2-1	.	CASSVSSGTAEQFF	TGTGCCAGCAGCGTATCTAGCGGGACTGCTGAGCAGTTCTTC
TRBV2	TRBD1	TRBJ1-5	.	CATKGGEASNQPQHF	TGTGCCACAAAAGGGGGCGAAGCTAGCAATCAGCCCCAGCATTTT
TRBV28	TRBD1	TRBJ1-4	.	CASSLGTGALGTNEKLFF	TGTGCCAGCAGTCTCGGGACAGGGGCCCTAGGGACTAATGAAAAACTGTTTTTT
TRBV5-1	.	TRBJ2-7	.	CASSLNRLYEQYF	TGCGCCAGCAGCTTGAACAGGCTCTACGAGCAGTACTTC
TRBV25-1	.	TRBJ2-7	.	CASSEYARYEQYF	TGTGCCAGCAGTGAATATGCTAGATACGAGCAGTACTTC
TRBV29-1	TRBD1	TRBJ1-1	.	CSVGGQGGEAFF	TGCAGCGTGGGGGGACAGGGGGGAGAAGCTTTCTTT
TRBV19	TRBD2	TRBJ2-1	.	CASSISAGGNNEQFF	TGTGCCAGTAGTATTTCGGCGGGGGGAAACAATGAGCAGTTCTTC
TRBV27	TRBD2	TRBJ2-5	.	CASSPLAGGETQYF	TGTGCCAGCAGTCCTCTAGCGGGAGGAGAGACCCAGTACTTC
TRBV5-1	TRBD2	TRBJ2-7	.	CASSLATTSGGYEQYF	TGCGCCAGCAGCCTAGCTACGACTAGCGGGGGCTACGAGCAGTACTTC
TRBV28	.	TRBJ1-4	.	CASRTSGREKLFF	TGTGCCAGCAGGACTTCGGGAAGGGAAAAACTGTTTTTT
TRBV2	TRBD2	TRBJ2-7	.	CASRPQLAEYEQYF	TGTGCCAGCAGACCGCAACTAGCGGAGTACGAGCAGTACTTC
TRBV6-6	.	TRBJ1-2	.	CASSHDTGSRYGYTF	TGTGCCAGCAGTCACGACACCGGGAGCCGCTATGGCTACACCTTC
TRBV5-6	.	TRBJ2-1	.	CASSLTAGEQFF	TGTGCCAGCAGCTTGACAGCGGGTGAGCAGTTCTTC
TRBV10-3	TRBD2	TRBJ2-2	once	CATSGTSGRDTGELFF	TGTGCCACTTCCGGGACTAGCGGAAGAGACACCGGGGAGCTGTTTTTT
TRBV2	.	TRBJ2-7	.	CASTSSPTAYEQYF	TGTGCCAGCACTAGCTCGCCGACCGCCTACGAGCAGTACTTC
TRBV27	.	TRBJ2-1	.	CASSSDRDNEREQFF	TGTGCCAGCAGTTCAGACCGGGACAATGAAAGGGAGCAGTTCTTC
TRBV14	.	TRBJ1-3	.	CASSKNSMFSGNTIYF	TGTGCCAGCAGCAAAAACTCGATGTTCTCTGGAAACACCATATATTTT
TRBV5-4	.	TRBJ2-1	once	CASSLDQISGNEQFF	TGTGCCAGCAGCTTGGACCAAATTAGCGGCAATGAGCAGTTCTTC
TRBV6-6	.	TRBJ1-1	few	CASSSVAGPNTEAFF	TGTGCCAGCAGTTCAGTGGCAGGGCCAAACACTGAAGCTTTCTTT
TRBV5-1	TRBD1	TRBJ2-7	.	CASSAGQGAYEQYF	TGCGCCAGCAGCGCGGGACAGGGGGCTTACGAGCAGTACTTC
TRBV19	.	TRBJ1-5	.	CASSIQPQVSHQPQHF	TGTGCCAGTAGTATACAACCACAAGTTTCTCATCAGCCCCAGCATTTT
TRBV7-2	TRBD2	TRBJ2-7	.	CASSLSPASGSLSSYEQYF	TGTGCCAGCAGCTTAAGTCCCGCTAGCGGGAGCCTCAGCTCCTACGAGCAGTACTTC
TRBV6-1	.	TRBJ2-5	once	CASSASGAQETQYF	TGTGCCAGCAGTGCCTCCGGAGCACAAGAGACCCAGTACTTC
TRBV11-3	TRBD2	TRBJ2-7	.	CASSLGGTSGKYEQYF	TGTGCCAGCAGCTTAGGAGGGACTAGCGGGAAGTACGAGCAGTACTTC